Each of the 6 T cell receptor beta chains below was sequenced from the same sample in a study of OX40 agonist ivuxolimab in advanced cancers. Repertoires were generated with immunoSEQ multiplex PCR, while TCRdb's copy carries only in-frame clones and drops some. The table includes 50,000 to 75,000 clones, more than 80% detected once. This specimen was CD4+ or CD8+ T cells sorted from blood, taken in a trial of the OX40 agonist ivuxolimab. These receptors were obtained from an adult with an advanced solid tumor such as melanoma, head and neck, liver or kidney cancer.

This chain links TRBV7-8 with TRBJ1-2; weak D call: TRBD1 (6 bases). Germline V gene lookup returns CDR1 SGHVS and CDR2 FQNEAQ. The CDR3 runs 16 residues. Trimming removed 4 bases from V and 2 bases from J, with 17 bases in between. The CDR3 DNA reads as TGTGCCAGCAGCTCCCGGGACACCACCACAAACTATGGCTACACCTTC. Translation gives CASSSRDTTTNYGYTF. The variable domain in full, completed from reference TRBV7-8 and TRBJ1-2, reads GAGVSQSPRYKVAKRGQDVALRCDPISGHVSLFWYQQALGQGPEFLTYFQNEAQLDKSGLPSDRFFAERPEGSVSTLKIQRTQQEDSAVYLCASSSRDTTTNYGYTFGSGTRLTVV.

The V gene is TRBV7-8, the J gene TRBJ2-4; 10 bases are shared with TRBD1. The CDR3 has 15 residues. J was trimmed by 7 bases and V by 5 bases; bases with no gene match: 8. Germline-derived CDR1 and CDR2 are SGHVS and FQNEAQ. The CDR3 DNA reads as TGTGCCAGCAGCCCCCAGGGACAGGGGCTGAACATTCAGTACTTC. Translating gives CASSPQGQGLNIQYF.

This chain uses TRBV9 with TRBJ2-7; the D gene is possibly TRBD2 (6 bases). The germline CDR1 and CDR2 sequences are SGDLS and YYNGEE. V was pared by 0 bases and J by 2 bases, with 9 bases between. The CDR3 sequence is 14 residues long. The CDR3 nucleotides read TGTGCCAGCAGCGTAGGACTAGAACCCTACGAGCAGTACTTC. Amino acids: CASSVGLEPYEQYF.

This chain uses TRBV7-9 with TRBJ2-2; D possibly corresponds to TRBD1 (6 bases). CDR3 length: 15 residues. Looked up from germline, CDR1 is SEHNR and CDR2 is FQNEAQ (reference sequence). The V gene lost 2 bases and the J gene lost 8 bases, with 15 bases spanning the gap. This CDR3 is CASSLTTGGSGELFF. The CDR3 DNA reads as TGTGCCAGCAGCTTAACGACAGGTGGATCGGGGGAGCTGTTTTTT.

A single count supports this clone. The chain has TRBV11-2 and TRBJ1-2; no clear D gene. V dropped 2 bases and J dropped 8 bases, with 15 bases sitting between them. The CDR3 is made up of 14 amino acids. Germline V gives CDR1 SGHAT, CDR2 FQNNGV. CDR3 sequence (DNA): TGTGCCAGCAGCTTAAACGCGGTCCGTATCGGCTACACCTTC. Translation gives CASSLNAVRIGYTF.

This clone was seen only once. This CDR3 is CASRAGQLSYEQYF. CDR3 nucleotides: TGTGCCAGCAGAGCTGGCCAACTCTCCTACGAGCAGTACTTC. The chain carries TRBV2 and TRBJ2-7; D is unresolved. The CDR3 spans 14 residues. Trimming took off 6 bases at V and 0 bases at J, with 12 bases between the two ends. CDR1 and CDR2 from the germline V gene are SNHLY and FYNNEI.